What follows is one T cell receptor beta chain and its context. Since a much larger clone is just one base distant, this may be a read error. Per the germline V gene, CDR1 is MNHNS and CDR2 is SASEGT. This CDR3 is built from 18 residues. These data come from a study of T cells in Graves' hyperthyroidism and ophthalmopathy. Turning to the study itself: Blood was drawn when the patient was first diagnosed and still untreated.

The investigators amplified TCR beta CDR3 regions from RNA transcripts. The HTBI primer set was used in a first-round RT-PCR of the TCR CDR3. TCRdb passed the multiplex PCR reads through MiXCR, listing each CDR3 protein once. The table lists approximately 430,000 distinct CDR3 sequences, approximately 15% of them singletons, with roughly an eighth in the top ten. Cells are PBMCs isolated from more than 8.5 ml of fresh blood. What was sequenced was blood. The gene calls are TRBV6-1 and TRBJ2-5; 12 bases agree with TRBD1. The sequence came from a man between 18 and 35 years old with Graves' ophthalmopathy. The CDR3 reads CASSEGQGAREWQETRYF. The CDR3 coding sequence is TGTGCCAGCAGTGAGGGACAGGGGGCTAGGGAGTGGCAAGAGACCCGGTACTTC.